This T cell receptor beta chain originates from a study of early T cells in non-severe SARS-CoV-2 infection. CDR3 size: 17 residues. V shed 2 bases, J shed 4 bases, and the junction held 5 bases outside the gene matches. Germline V gene sequence: CDR1 SNHLY, CDR2 FYNNEI. There are many counts of this clonotype. As part of library construction, unique molecular identifiers were attached to individual cDNA molecules. TCRdb ran MiXCR on the 5' RACE reads and lists one entry per CDR3 protein. This repertoire shows 85,000 to 90,000 distinct CDR3 sequences, roughly 15% found once; its top ten account for approximately 0.5%.

This TCR came from an adult who was a healthcare worker with PCR-confirmed SARS-CoV-2 infection or an uninfected control (not recorded which). This chain joins TRBV2 and TRBJ2-1, with 13 bases that match TRBD2. Sequenced input: whole blood. The CDR3 reads CASSESSLAGGYNEQFF. In DNA, the CDR3 is TGTGCCAGCAGTGAATCATCACTAGCGGGGGGGTACAATGAGCAGTTCTTC.